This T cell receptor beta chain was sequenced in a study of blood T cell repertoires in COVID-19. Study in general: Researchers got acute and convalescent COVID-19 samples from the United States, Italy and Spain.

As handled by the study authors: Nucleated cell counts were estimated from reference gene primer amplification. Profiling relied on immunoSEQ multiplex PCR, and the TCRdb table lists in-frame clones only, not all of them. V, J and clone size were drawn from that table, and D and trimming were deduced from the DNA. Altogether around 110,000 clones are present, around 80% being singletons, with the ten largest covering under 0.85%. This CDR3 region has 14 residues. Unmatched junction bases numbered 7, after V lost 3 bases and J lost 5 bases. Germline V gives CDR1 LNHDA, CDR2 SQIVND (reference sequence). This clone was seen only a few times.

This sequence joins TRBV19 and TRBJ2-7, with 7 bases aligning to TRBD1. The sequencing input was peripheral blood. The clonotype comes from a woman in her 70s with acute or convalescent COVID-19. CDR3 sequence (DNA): TGTGCCAGTAGTATTGGATCACAGGGGAACGAGCAGTACTTC. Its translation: CASSIGSQGNEQYF. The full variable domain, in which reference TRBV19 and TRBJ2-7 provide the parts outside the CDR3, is DGGITQSPKYLFRKEGQNVTLSCEQNLNHDAMYWYRQDPGQGLRLIYYSQIVNDFQKGDIAEGYSVSREKKESFPLTVTSAQKNPTAFYLCASSIGSQGNEQYFGPGTRLTVT.